This TCR beta chain was identified in a study of OX40 agonist ivuxolimab in advanced cancers. CDR3 length equals 15 residues. Trimming cost V 5 bases and J 5 bases; bases outside gene matches: 9. Germline V gives CDR1 SNHLY, CDR2 FYNNEI. Measured with immunoSEQ multiplex PCR; TCRdb has only the in-frame clones, and not every one. The sample lists fewer than 90,000 clones, about 87% occurring once. This clone was counted between two and nine times. This sequence was found in an adult with an advanced solid tumor such as melanoma, head and neck, liver or kidney cancer. The sample consisted of CD4+ or CD8+ T cells sorted from blood, taken in a trial of the OX40 agonist ivuxolimab. The V call is TRBV2, the J call TRBJ2-1; 7 nucleotides align to TRBD1. CDR3 sequence: CASSHGTAVNNEQFF. In DNA, the CDR3 is TGTGCCAGCAGTCACGGGACAGCGGTCAACAATGAGCAGTTCTTC.